Below are 26 T cell receptor beta chains sequenced from a single sample in a study of Graves' ophthalmopathy and Graves' hyperthyroidism. Amplification of TCR beta CDR3 regions used RNA transcripts. First-round RT-PCR used HTBI primers; second-round multiplex PCR followed. TCRdb recomputed calls from the multiplex PCR reads with MiXCR, one row per CDR3 protein. This sample has hundreds of thousands of distinct CDR3 sequences, with roughly two fifths found just once. Sequencing was performed on peripheral blood. All receptors derive from an adult man with Graves' ophthalmopathy.

This clonotype was counted between two and nine times. CDR3 sequence: CASSQPGRGPQETQYF. The CDR3 nucleotides read TGTGCCAGCAGCCAACCGGGCCGGGGCCCCCAAGAGACCCAGTACTTC. The chain carries TRBV5-8 and TRBJ2-5; the D call may be TRBD1 or TRBD2 (5 bases each). CDR1 and CDR2 (germline): SGHTS, YDEGEE. This CDR3 has 16 amino acids. The germline V and J ends were trimmed by 4 bases and 1 base, with 17 bases remaining between them. Filled out from reference TRBV5-8 and TRBJ2-5, the complete variable domain reads EAGVTQSPTHLIKTRGQQATLRCSPISGHTSVYWYQQALGLGLQFLLWYDEGEERNRGNFPPRFSGRQFPNYSSELNVNALELEDSALYLCASSQPGRGPQETQYFGPGTRLLVL.

The rearrangement uses TRBV15 and TRBJ1-2, with a tentative D call TRBD1 (6 bases). Germline V lookup: CDR1 LNHNV, CDR2 YYDKDF (reference sequence). The CDR3 covers 13 residues. Trimming left V 5 bases short and J 8 bases short, with 15 bases between. The CDR3 sequence is CATSRTAGEGYTF. The CDR3 nucleotides are TGTGCCACCAGCCGGACAGCCGGGGAGGGCTACACCTTC.

The chain recombines TRBV29-1 with TRBJ1-2; 7 nucleotides agree with TRBD1. The CDR3 extends over 16 amino acids. Germline V gives CDR1 SQVTM, CDR2 ANQGSEA. With 6 bases clipped from V and 4 bases from J, the junction kept 17 bases outside the gene matches. CDR3 DNA: TGCAGCGTAACGGTTCGGGAGGGGGCAAGTACCTATGGCTACACCTTC. Amino acids: CSVTVREGASTYGYTF.

This clonotype was counted between two and nine times. The chain combines TRBV20-1 with TRBJ1-5; D not resolved. This CDR3 has 14 residues. V dropped 5 bases and J dropped 1 base, with 12 bases sitting between them. Germline CDR1 reads DFQATT; CDR2 reads SNEGSKA (reference sequence). This CDR3 is CSALPAQSNQPQHF. CDR3 DNA: TGCAGTGCTCTCCCCGCTCAAAGCAATCAGCCCCAGCATTTT.

In the case of this clonotype: One junction end does not reproduce the germline sequence, and a read error may be involved. DNA for the CDR3: TGTGCCAGCAGTTCGACAGGAACGAACACTGAAGCTCTCTTT. Its protein is CASSSTGTNTEALF. The chain links TRBV2 to TRBJ1-1; tentatively, D is TRBD1 (6 bases). Germline V gene lookup returns CDR1 SNHLY and CDR2 FYNNEI. The CDR3 runs 14 residues.

This clonotype was counted between two and nine times. This chain joins TRBV5-1 and TRBJ2-7; D may be TRBD2 (5 bases). Trimming took off 3 bases at V and 1 base at J, with 11 bases between the two ends. CDR1 SGHRS and CDR2 YFSETQ come from the germline V gene. The CDR3 sequence is 14 residues long. The CDR3 nucleotides read TGCGCCAGCAGCTACGGACTTCCGTCCTACGAGCAGTACTTC. Translation gives CASSYGLPSYEQYF.

V and J are TRBV11-1 and TRBJ1-1; D is unclear. CDR1 SGHAT and CDR2 FQDESV come from the germline V gene (reference sequence). The V end lost 2 bases, the J end lost 11 bases, and 12 bases lay between the germline ends. CDR3 length: 12 amino acids. The CDR3 sequence is CASSLTPLGAFF. CDR3 coding DNA: TGTGCCAGCAGCTTAACCCCCCTAGGGGCTTTCTTT.

The chain is built from TRBV25-1 and TRBJ2-2; 9 nucleotides match TRBD2. CDR1 and CDR2 from the germline V gene are MGHDK and SYGVNS. After removal of 5 bases from V and 5 bases from J, the junction contained 9 bases not matched to a gene. The CDR3 runs 16 residues. In DNA, the CDR3 is TGTGCCAGCAGTTCTTCCGCGGGAGGGTGGACCGGGGAGCTGTTTTTT. Translation: CASSSSAGGWTGELFF. Combining the CDR3 with reference TRBV25-1 and TRBJ2-2 gives the whole variable domain EADIYQTPRYLVIGTGKKITLECSQTMGHDKMYWYQQDPGMELHLIHYSYGVNSTEKGDLSSESTVSRIRTEHFPLTLESARPSHTSQYLCASSSSAGGWTGELFFGEGSRLTVL.

The genes are TRBV20-1 and TRBJ1-5; 8 bases are a match to TRBD1. The CDR3 loop spans 14 amino acids. V lost 5 bases and J lost 4; bases outside the gene matches: 7. CDR1 is DFQATT and CDR2 is SNEGSKA in the germline V gene (reference sequence). The CDR3 loop is CSAYRGNLNQPQHF. CDR3 sequence (DNA): TGCAGTGCTTACAGGGGGAACTTGAATCAGCCCCAGCATTTT.

The chain couples TRBV12-3 or TRBV12-4 to TRBJ2-7; TRBD1 matches 7 bases. The CDR3 contains 14 residues. With V trimmed by 4 bases and J by 6 bases, 9 bases remained unmatched. CDR3 sequence: CASSYRPTGSEQYF. The CDR3 DNA reads as TGTGCCAGCAGTTATCGTCCGACAGGGAGCGAGCAGTACTTC.

The V gene is TRBV12-3 or TRBV12-4, the J gene TRBJ1-4; 7 nucleotides align to TRBD1. The CDR3 sequence is 14 residues long. Trimming took 4 bases from V and 10 from J; bases not matched to a gene: 9. As DNA, the CDR3 is TGTGCCAGCAGTTATGTGGGACAGAAGACAAAACTGTTTTTT. Protein product: CASSYVGQKTKLFF.

This clonotype has a handful of counts. This chain links TRBV6-5 with TRBJ2-7, with D perhaps matching TRBD2 (5 bases). CDR3 length: 14 residues. Germline V gene data show CDR1 as MNHEY and CDR2 as SVGAGI. The V gene lost 4 bases and the J gene lost 4 bases, with 14 bases spanning the gap. The CDR3: CASSSRVVSYEQYF. CDR3 coding DNA: TGTGCCAGCAGTTCGAGGGTGGTCTCATACGAGCAGTACTTC.

This chain links TRBV7-9 with TRBJ2-2; D perhaps matches TRBD1 (6 bases). The CDR3 is 14 residues long. From germline, CDR1 is SEHNR and CDR2 FQNEAQ (reference sequence). Trimming stripped 6 bases from V and 2 bases from J, with 10 bases between. The CDR3 bases are TGTGCCAGCAGATCGGACAGTAACACCGGGGAGCTGTTTTTT. This codes for CASRSDSNTGELFF.

There are many counts of this clonotype. This chain connects TRBV29-1 to TRBJ1-1; D unclear. Trimming pared 4 bases from V and 3 bases from J, leaving 12 bases between. The germline V gene encodes CDR1 SQVTM and CDR2 ANQGSEA. The CDR3 is 13 residues long. The CDR3 nucleotides read TGCAGCGTTGTACGGCTATCGGACACTGAAGCTTTCTTT. Its translation is CSVVRLSDTEAFF.

This clonotype was detected many times. The gene calls are TRBV6-6 and TRBJ1-5, with D uncertain. The CDR3 length is 11 residues. Trimming left V 5 bases short and J 11 bases short, with 10 bases between. The germline CDR1 and CDR2 sequences are MNHNY and SVGAGI (reference sequence). The CDR3 DNA reads TGTGCCAGCAGTCTCCCCGGGTCCCAGCATTTT. This sequence encodes CASSLPGSQHF.

This clonotype was detected only a few times. This chain connects TRBV10-2 to TRBJ2-3; D gene ambiguous. Germline lookup yields CDR1 WSHSY and CDR2 SAAADI. The CDR3 contains 12 residues. V was cut by 3 bases and J by 0 bases, with 1 base left in between. The CDR3, as DNA: TGCGCCAGCAGTGAAAGCACAGATACGCAGTATTTT. Its translation: CASSESTDTQYF.

The chain links TRBV25-1 to TRBJ1-4, with D tentatively TRBD1 (5 bases). V shed 3 bases and J shed 4 bases, with 15 bases lying between them. Per the germline V gene, CDR1 is MGHDK and CDR2 is SYGVNS. The CDR3 consists of 16 residues. The CDR3: CASSDSAGGFNEKLFF. As DNA, the CDR3 is TGTGCCAGCAGTGATAGTGCCGGGGGGTTTAATGAAAAACTGTTTTTT. The whole variable domain, filled in from reference TRBV25-1 and TRBJ1-4, reads EADIYQTPRYLVIGTGKKITLECSQTMGHDKMYWYQQDPGMELHLIHYSYGVNSTEKGDLSSESTVSRIRTEHFPLTLESARPSHTSQYLCASSDSAGGFNEKLFFGSGTQLSVL.

A few counts support this clonotype. V gene TRBV20-1 combines with J gene TRBJ2-7; 12 bases map to TRBD2. This CDR3 region has 14 residues. Unmatched junction bases numbered 2, after V lost 3 bases and J lost 2 bases. Germline assignment: CDR1 DFQATT and CDR2 SNEGSKA (reference sequence). CDR3 residues: CSARSSGGAYEQYF. DNA for the CDR3: TGCAGTGCTAGGTCTAGCGGGGGGGCCTACGAGCAGTACTTC.

The chain uses TRBV19 and TRBJ2-7, with no clear D. The CDR3 consists of 16 residues. Trimming took 1 base from V and 3 from J, leaving 16 bases between them. Germline CDR1 LNHDA, CDR2 SQIVND (reference sequence). DNA of the CDR3: TGTGCCAGTAGTATAGGCGCGGCTCTGGGGTTCTACGAGCAGTACTTC. Residues: CASSIGAALGFYEQYF.

In this sample, this clonotype turned up a few times. The rearrangement joins TRBV20-1 to TRBJ2-7; no reliable D call. The CDR3 is 11 amino acids. The germline V gene encodes CDR1 DFQATT and CDR2 SNEGSKA (reference sequence). Trimming left V 6 bases short and J 2 bases short, with 8 bases between. The CDR3, as DNA: TGCAGTGCCCCTCTGGCCTACGAGCAGTACTTC. Translation: CSAPLAYEQYF.

The V gene is TRBV12-3 or TRBV12-4, the J gene TRBJ1-4; TRBD1 matches 8 bases. This CDR3 spans 17 amino acids. Trimming cost V 6 bases and J 7 bases; bases outside gene matches: 16. The CDR3: CASRRQGRGRLGEKLFF. The CDR3 DNA reads as TGTGCCAGCAGGCGACAGGGGCGCGGTCGGCTTGGTGAAAAACTGTTTTTT.

The V and J genes are TRBV5-6 and TRBJ1-2, with TRBD1 matching over 8 bases. The CDR3 is made up of 16 amino acids. The germline V gene has CDR1 SGHDT and CDR2 YYEEEE. The V segment lost 6 bases and the J segment 4 bases; nucleotides outside the gene matches: 14. The CDR3 protein is CASTLGGQGARYGYTF. DNA for the CDR3: TGTGCCAGCACCCTGGGGGGGCAGGGGGCCCGCTATGGCTACACCTTC.

Notes on this clonotype: A clone one base away is much larger, so this may be a read error. V gene TRBV19 combines with J gene TRBJ1-4; D is uncertain. The germline V gene has CDR1 LNHDA and CDR2 SQIVND (reference sequence). The ends were cut back, 5 bases at V and 0 bases at J, with 10 bases in the middle. The CDR3 is 15 amino acids. The CDR3 sequence: CASSSRRATNEKLFF. The CDR3 bases are TGTGCCAGTAGTTCCCGGCGCGCAACTAATGAAAAACTGTTTTTT.

The rearrangement joins TRBV25-1 to TRBJ2-2; 7 bases line up with TRBD1. V was pared by 11 bases and J by 7 bases, with 10 bases of the junction left unmatched. The CDR3 spans 13 residues. Germline assignment: CDR1 MGHDK and CDR2 SYGVNS. As DNA, the CDR3 is TGTGCCCCGCGACAGGGTCTAAGCGGGGAGCTGTTTTTT. It is translated as CAPRQGLSGELFF.

In this sample, this clonotype turned up many times. V gene TRBV6-5 combines with J gene TRBJ1-6; D not certain. This CDR3 has 12 residues. The V and J ends lost 0 bases and 8 bases respectively, with 2 bases between them. CDR1 is MNHEY and CDR2 is SVGAGI in the germline V gene. The CDR3 loop reads CASSYSDSPLHF. DNA for the CDR3: TGTGCCAGCAGTTACTCGGATTCACCCCTCCACTTT.

Regarding this clonotype: A much larger clonotype is one base distant, so this may be a read error. The chain carries TRBV12-3 or TRBV12-4 and TRBJ1-4; TRBD1 agrees at 8 bases. There are 14 residues in the CDR3. The CDR3 region has the DNA TGTGCCGGCAGCCCGGACAGGGTTGTCGAAAAACTGTTTTTT. Translation: CAGSPDRVVEKLFF.